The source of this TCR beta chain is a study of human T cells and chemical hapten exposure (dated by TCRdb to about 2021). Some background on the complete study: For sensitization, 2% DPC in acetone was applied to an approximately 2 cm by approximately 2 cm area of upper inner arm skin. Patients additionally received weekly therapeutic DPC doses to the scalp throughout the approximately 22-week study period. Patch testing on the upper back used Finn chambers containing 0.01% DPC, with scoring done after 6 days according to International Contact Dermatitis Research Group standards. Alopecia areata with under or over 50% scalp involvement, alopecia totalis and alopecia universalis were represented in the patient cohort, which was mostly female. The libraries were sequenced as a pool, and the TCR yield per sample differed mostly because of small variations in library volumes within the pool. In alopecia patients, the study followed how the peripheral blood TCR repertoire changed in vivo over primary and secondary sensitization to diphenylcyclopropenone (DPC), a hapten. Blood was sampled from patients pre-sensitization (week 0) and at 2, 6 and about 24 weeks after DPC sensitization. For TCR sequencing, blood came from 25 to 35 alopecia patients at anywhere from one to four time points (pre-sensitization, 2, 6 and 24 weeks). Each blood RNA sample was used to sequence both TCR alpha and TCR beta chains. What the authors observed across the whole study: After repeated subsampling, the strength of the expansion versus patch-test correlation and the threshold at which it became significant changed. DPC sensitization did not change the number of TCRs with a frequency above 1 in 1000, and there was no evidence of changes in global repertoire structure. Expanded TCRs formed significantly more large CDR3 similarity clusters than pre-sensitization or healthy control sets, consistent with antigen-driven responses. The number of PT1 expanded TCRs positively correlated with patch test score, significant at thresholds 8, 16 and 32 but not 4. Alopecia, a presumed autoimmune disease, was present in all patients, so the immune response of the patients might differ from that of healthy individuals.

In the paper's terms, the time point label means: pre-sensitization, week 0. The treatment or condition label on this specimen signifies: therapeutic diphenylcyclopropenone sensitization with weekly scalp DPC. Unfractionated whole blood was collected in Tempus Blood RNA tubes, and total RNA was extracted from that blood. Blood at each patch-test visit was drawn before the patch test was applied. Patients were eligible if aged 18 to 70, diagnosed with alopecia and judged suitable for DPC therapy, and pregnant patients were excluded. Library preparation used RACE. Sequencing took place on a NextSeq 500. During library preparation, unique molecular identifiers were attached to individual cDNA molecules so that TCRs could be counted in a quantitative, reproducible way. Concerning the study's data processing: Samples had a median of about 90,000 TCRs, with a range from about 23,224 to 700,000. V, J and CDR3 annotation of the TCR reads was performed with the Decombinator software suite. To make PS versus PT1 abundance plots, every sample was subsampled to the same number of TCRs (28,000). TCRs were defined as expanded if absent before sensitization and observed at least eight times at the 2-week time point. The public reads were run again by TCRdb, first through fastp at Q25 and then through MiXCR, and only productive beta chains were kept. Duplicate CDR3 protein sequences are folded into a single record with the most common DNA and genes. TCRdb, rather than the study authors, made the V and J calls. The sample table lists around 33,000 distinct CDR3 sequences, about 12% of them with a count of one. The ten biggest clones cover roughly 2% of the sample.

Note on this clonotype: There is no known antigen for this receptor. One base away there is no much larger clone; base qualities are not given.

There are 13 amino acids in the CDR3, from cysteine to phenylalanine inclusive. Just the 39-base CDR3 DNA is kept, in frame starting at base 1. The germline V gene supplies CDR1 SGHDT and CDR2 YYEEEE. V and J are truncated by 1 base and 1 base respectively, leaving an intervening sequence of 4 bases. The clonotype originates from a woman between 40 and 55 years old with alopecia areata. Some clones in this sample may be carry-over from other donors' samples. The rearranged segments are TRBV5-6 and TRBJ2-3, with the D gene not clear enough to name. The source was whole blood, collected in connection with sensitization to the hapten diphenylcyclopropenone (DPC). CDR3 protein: CASSLTGTDTQYF. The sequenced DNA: TGTGCCAGCAGCTTGACTGGCACAGATACGCAGTATTTT. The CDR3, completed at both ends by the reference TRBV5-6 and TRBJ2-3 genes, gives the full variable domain DAGVTQSPTHLIKTRGQQVTLRCSPKSGHDTVSWYQQALGQGPQFIFQYYEEEERQRGNFPDRFSGHQFPNYSSELNVNALLLGDSALYLCASSLTGTDTQYFGPGTRLTVL.